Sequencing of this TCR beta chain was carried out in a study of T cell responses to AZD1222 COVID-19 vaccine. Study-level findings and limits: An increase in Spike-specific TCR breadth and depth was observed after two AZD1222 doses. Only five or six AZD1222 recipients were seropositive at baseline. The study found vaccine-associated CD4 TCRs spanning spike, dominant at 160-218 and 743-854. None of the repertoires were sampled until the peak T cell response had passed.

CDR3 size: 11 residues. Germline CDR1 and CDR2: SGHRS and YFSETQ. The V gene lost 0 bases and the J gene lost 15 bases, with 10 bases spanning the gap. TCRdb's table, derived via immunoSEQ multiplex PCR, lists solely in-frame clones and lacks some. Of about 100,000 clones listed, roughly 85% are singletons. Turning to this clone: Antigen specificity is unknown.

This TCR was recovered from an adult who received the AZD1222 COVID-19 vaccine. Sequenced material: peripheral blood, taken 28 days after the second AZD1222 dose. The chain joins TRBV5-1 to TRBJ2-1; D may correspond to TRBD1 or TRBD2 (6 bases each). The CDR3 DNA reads TGCGCCAGCAGCTTGGAAGGGGGGCGGTTCTTC. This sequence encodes CASSLEGGRFF.